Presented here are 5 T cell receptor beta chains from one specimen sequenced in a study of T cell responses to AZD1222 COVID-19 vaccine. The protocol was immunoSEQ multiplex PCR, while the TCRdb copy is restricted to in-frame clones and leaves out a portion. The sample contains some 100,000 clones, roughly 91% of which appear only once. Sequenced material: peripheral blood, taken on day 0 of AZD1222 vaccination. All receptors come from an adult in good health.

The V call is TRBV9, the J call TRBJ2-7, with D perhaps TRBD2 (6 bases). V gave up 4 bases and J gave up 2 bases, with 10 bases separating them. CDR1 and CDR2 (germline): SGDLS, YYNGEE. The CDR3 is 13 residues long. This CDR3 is CASSTGVAYEQYF. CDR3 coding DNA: TGTGCCAGCAGCACGGGGGTCGCCTACGAGCAGTACTTC.

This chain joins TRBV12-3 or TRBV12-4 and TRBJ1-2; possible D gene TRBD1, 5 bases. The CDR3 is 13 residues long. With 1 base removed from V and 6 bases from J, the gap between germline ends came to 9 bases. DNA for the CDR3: TGTGCCAGCAGTTTAGGGGGACTTAATGGCTACACCTTC. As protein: CASSLGGLNGYTF.

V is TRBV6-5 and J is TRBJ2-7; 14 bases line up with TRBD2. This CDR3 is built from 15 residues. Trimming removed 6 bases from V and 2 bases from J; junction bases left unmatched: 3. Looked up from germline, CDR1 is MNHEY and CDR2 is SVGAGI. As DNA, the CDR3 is TGTGCCAGCAGGGGGACTAGCGGGGGAACCTACGAGCAGTACTTC. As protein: CASRGTSGGTYEQYF.

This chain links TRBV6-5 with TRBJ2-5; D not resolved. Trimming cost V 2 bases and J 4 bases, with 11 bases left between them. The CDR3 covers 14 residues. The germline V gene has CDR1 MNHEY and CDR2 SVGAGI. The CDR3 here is CASSYMWGRETQYF. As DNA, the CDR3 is TGTGCCAGCAGTTACATGTGGGGTAGAGAGACCCAGTACTTC.

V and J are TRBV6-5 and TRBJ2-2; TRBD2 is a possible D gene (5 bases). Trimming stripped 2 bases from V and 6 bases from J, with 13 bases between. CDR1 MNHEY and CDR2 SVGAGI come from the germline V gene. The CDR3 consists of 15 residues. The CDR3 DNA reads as TGTGCCAGCAGTTACCACACTAGATACCCCGGGGAGCTGTTTTTT. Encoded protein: CASSYHTRYPGELFF.